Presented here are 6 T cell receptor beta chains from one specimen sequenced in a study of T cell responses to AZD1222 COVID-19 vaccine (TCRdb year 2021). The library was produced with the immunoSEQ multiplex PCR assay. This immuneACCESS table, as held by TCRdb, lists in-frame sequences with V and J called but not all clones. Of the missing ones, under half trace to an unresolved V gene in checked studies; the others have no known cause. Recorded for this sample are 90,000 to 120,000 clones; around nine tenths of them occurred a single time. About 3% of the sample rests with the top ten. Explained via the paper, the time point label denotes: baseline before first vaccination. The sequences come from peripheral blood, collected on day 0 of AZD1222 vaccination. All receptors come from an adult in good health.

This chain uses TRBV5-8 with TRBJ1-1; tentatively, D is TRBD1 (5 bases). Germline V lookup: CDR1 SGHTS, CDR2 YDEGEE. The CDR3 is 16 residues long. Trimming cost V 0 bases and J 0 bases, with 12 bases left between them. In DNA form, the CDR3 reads TGTGCCAGCAGCTTGGGGTCCCAAGGGGTGAACACTGAAGCTTTCTTT. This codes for CASSLGSQGVNTEAFF.

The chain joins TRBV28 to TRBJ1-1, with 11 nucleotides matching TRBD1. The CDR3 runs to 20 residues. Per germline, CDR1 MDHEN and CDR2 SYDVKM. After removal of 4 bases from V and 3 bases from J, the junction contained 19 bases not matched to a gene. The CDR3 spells CASSSFAYGQGAYGYTEAFF. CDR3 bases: TGTGCCAGCAGTTCCTTCGCGTACGGACAGGGGGCGTATGGGTACACTGAAGCTTTCTTT.

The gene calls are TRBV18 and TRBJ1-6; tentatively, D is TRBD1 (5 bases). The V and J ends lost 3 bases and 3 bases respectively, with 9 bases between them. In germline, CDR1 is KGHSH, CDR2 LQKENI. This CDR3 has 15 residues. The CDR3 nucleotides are TGTGCCAGCTCACCCGGGACGGTCTATAATTCACCCCTCCACTTT. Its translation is CASSPGTVYNSPLHF.

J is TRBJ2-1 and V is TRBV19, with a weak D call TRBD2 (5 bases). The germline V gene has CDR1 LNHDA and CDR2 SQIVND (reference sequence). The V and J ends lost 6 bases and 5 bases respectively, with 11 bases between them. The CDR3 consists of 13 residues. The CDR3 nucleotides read TGTGCCAGTAGCGTTGGGAGAAACAATGAGCAGTTCTTC. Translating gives CASSVGRNNEQFF.

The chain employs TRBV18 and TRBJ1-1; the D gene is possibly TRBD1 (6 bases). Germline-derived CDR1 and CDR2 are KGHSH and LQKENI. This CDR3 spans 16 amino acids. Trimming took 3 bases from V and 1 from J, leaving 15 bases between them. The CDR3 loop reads CASSPNRQGTNTEAFF. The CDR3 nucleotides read TGTGCCAGCTCACCCAACCGGCAGGGGACGAACACTGAAGCTTTCTTT.

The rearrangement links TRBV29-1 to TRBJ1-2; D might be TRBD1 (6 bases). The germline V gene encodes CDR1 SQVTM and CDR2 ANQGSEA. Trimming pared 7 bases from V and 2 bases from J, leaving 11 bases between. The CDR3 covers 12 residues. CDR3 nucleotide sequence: TGCAGCGGGTGGGGGCCGAACTATGGCTACACCTTC. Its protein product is CSGWGPNYGYTF. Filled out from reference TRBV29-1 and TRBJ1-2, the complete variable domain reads SAVISQKPSRDICQRGTSLTIQCQVDSQVTMMFWYRQQPGQSLTLIATANQGSEATYESGFVIDKFPISRPNLTFSTLTVSNMSPEDSSIYLCSGWGPNYGYTFGSGTRLTVV.